Presented here are 27 T cell receptor beta chains from one specimen sequenced in a study of T cell clonality in common variable immunodeficiency. Generated by immunoSEQ multiplex PCR, the TCRdb table keeps only in-frame clones and is missing some. Sampling found about 37,000 clones, none seen once. The sequencing sample was made of peripheral blood mononuclear cells. These receptors were obtained from a person aged 18 to 70 in good health.

In this sample, this clone turned up many times. The sequenced fragment ends 3 residues before the CDR3 boundary, so the rest is inferred from the germline J gene. The chain couples TRBV7-9 to TRBJ1-5; D remains unclear. Germline V gene sequence: CDR1 SEHNR, CDR2 FQNEAQ (reference sequence). V lost 4 bases, J lost 9 bases, and 10 bases lay in between. The CDR3 length is 12 residues. CDR3 DNA, as far as it was read: TGTGCCAGCAGCTCCCCGGAGCGGCCC. Translated, it gives CASSSPERP. The entire CDR3 is CASSSPERPQHF.

This clone was counted between two and nine times. The CDR3 DNA, read in part, is TGCGCCAGCAGCTTGACAGGGGTTAATTCACCC. Protein: CASSLTGVNSP. The entire CDR3 protein reads CASSLTGVNSPLHF. This chain uses TRBV5-1 with TRBJ1-6, with 7 bases identical to TRBD1. The read halts 3 residues ahead of the CDR3 end, with the missing end drawn from the germline J gene. The CDR3 runs 14 residues. The germline gives CDR1 SGHRS, CDR2 YFSETQ. V was pared by 1 base and J by 6 bases, with 1 base of the junction left unmatched.

This clone turned up a few times. Sequencing ends 3 residues short of the CDR3 end; the germline J gene provides the rest. The J gene is TRBJ2-7, the V gene TRBV20-1, with 11 bases identical to TRBD2. CDR1 DFQATT and CDR2 SNEGSKA come from the germline V gene (reference sequence). Trimming at V came to 0 bases and at J to 2 bases, leaving 15 bases not matched to a gene. The CDR3 is 19 amino acids. This CDR3 reads CSARDRTSGGPNYPYEQYF. CDR3 DNA (partial): TGCAGTGCTAGAGATCGTACTAGCGGGGGCCCCAATTACCCCTACGAG.

Concerning this clone itself: The read terminates 3 residues ahead of where the CDR3 ends, so the germline J gene completes it. The chain uses TRBV13 and TRBJ2-7; 7 positions match TRBD2. Germline V gene data show CDR1 as PRHDT and CDR2 as FYEKMQ (reference sequence). The CDR3 spans 14 residues. With V trimmed by 1 base and J by 4 bases, 4 bases remained unmatched. CDR3 sequence reads: CASSLVSSGYEQYF. Incomplete CDR3 DNA: TGTGCCAGCAGCTTAGTTTCTAGCGGTTACGAG.

This clone was seen a few times. The part of the CDR3 DNA that was read is TGTGCCTGGAGTCGCACCTGGACTAGCGGGGGTATCTACGAG. Translated, it gives CAWSRTWTSGGIYE. The whole CDR3 reads CAWSRTWTSGGIYEQYF. The J gene is TRBJ2-7, the V gene TRBV30; 13 bases agree with TRBD2. Read sequence stops 3 residues before the CDR3 end, and the germline J gene provides the missing end. Trimming removed 2 bases from V and 3 bases from J; junction bases left unmatched: 10. CDR3 length: 17 residues. From germline, CDR1 is GTSNPN and CDR2 SVGIG (reference sequence).

In its sample, this clone was seen many times. The CDR3 goes on 3 residues after the read ends, and that part is filled in from the germline J gene. J is TRBJ1-3 and V is TRBV4-1; 9 nucleotides line up with TRBD1. Germline V gene lookup returns CDR1 MGHRA and CDR2 YSYEKL. This CDR3 spans 17 amino acids. The V gene end was trimmed by 3 bases and the J gene end by 0 bases; junction bases not matched to a gene: 6. The CDR3 DNA, read in part, is TGCGCCAGCAGCCAGAAGGACAGGGGCCTCTCTGGAAACACC. Translating it yields CASSQKDRGLSGNT. The CDR3 as a whole reads CASSQKDRGLSGNTIYF.

This clone occurred many times. The DNA ends 3 residues before the CDR3 does, and the rest of the CDR3 is filled in from the germline J gene. The J gene is TRBJ2-7, the V gene TRBV19; the match to TRBD1 covers 11 bases. Germline CDR1 reads LNHDA; CDR2 reads SQIVND (reference sequence). The V and J ends lost 10 bases and 2 bases, in that order; junction bases with no gene match: 1. This CDR3 is 12 amino acids long. CDR3: CATGQGAYEQYF. CDR3 bases read: TGTGCCACGGGACAGGGGGCCTACGAG.

This clone was counted many times. From the germline J gene comes the end of the CDR3, since the read stops 3 residues before it. This rearrangement joins TRBV6-2 or TRBV6-3 to TRBJ2-7; 9 nucleotides agree with TRBD1. The V gene end was trimmed by 5 bases and the J gene end by 2 bases; junction bases not matched to a gene: 7. The CDR3 loop spans 15 amino acids. Germline CDR1 is MNHEY and CDR2 is SVGEGT. CDR3: CASSPGTGRTYEQYF. CDR3 DNA, as far as it was read: TGTGCCAGCAGTCCCGGGACAGGGAGAACCTACGAG.

This clone came up many times. The read comes to an end 3 residues before the CDR3 does, leaving the germline J gene to fill in the end. This sequence joins TRBV20-1 and TRBJ2-3; D gene unclear. V lost 0 bases, J lost 4 bases, and 11 bases lay in between. This CDR3 has 14 amino acids. Germline-derived CDR1 and CDR2 are DFQATT and SNEGSKA (reference sequence). The CDR3 here is CSARDLSGPDTQYF. The DNA read from the CDR3 is TGCAGTGCTAGAGATTTATCGGGTCCAGATACG.

Many counts were recorded for this clone. The CDR3 end lies 3 residues beyond the end of the read and is filled in from the germline J gene. The genes are TRBV30 and TRBJ2-5, with 7 nucleotides matching TRBD2. Germline values: CDR1 GTSNPN, CDR2 SVGIG (reference sequence). The V gene end was trimmed by 4 bases and the J gene end by 1 base; junction bases not matched to a gene: 12. The length of the CDR3 is 16 residues. The covered CDR3 bases are TGTGCCTGGACCACGCCCGGGGGGTTCCTCCAAGAGACC. Protein: CAWTTPGGFLQET. The CDR3 in its entirety is CAWTTPGGFLQETQYF. Variable domain in full (rest from reference TRBV30 and TRBJ2-5): SQTIHQWPATLVQPVGSPLSLECTVEGTSNPNLYWYRQAAGRGLQLLFYSVGIGQISSEVPQNLSASRPQDRQFILSSKKLLLSDSGFYLCAWTTPGGFLQETQYFGPGTRLLVL.

This clone was seen ten or more times. The read terminates 3 residues before the CDR3 end, so the remaining end is supplied by the germline J gene. The chain recombines TRBV2 with TRBJ2-7; TRBD2 aligns across 10 bases. Germline V gene data show CDR1 as SNHLY and CDR2 as FYNNEI. The V segment lost 4 bases and the J segment 2 bases; nucleotides outside the gene matches: 2. This CDR3 is built from 14 residues. The CDR3 loop is CASSGTSGTYEQYF. CDR3 DNA, as far as it was read: TGTGCCAGCAGTGGGACTAGCGGAACCTACGAG.

This clone was seen at least ten times. The CDR3 extends 3 residues past the end of the read, so its final part is completed from the germline J gene. The rearrangement links TRBV20-1 to TRBJ1-3, with 7 bases matching TRBD1. CDR1 DFQATT and CDR2 SNEGSKA come from the germline V gene (reference sequence). The CDR3 loop spans 15 amino acids. V lost 0 bases, J lost 4 bases, and 6 bases stayed unmatched. The CDR3 protein is CSARDLGQPGNTIYF. The sequenced CDR3 bases are TGCAGTGCTAGAGACCTGGGACAGCCGGGAAACACC.

This clone was seen many times. The CDR3 is cut off 3 residues early in the read; its end comes from the germline J gene. The chain employs TRBV27 and TRBJ2-3; D perhaps matches TRBD1 (7 bases). CDR3 size: 16 residues. The germline CDR1 and CDR2 sequences are MNHEY and SMNVEV (reference sequence). The ends were cut back, 9 bases at V and 0 bases at J, with 19 bases in the middle. The CDR3: CASRRGGTVSTDTQYF. The sequenced part of the CDR3 DNA is TGTGCCAGTCGCAGAGGGGGGACAGTTAGCACAGATACG.

This clone was detected ten times or more. The CDR3 is cut off 3 residues early in the read; its end comes from the germline J gene. The chain couples TRBV20-1 to TRBJ2-1, with TRBD2 matching over 9 bases. This CDR3 has 12 amino acids. CDR1 and CDR2 (germline): DFQATT, SNEGSKA (reference sequence). The CDR3 bases that were read are TGCAGCCTTAGCGGGGGTTACAATGAG. Its translation is CSLSGGYNE. From start to end, the CDR3 is CSLSGGYNEQFF.

About this clone: Sequencing ends 3 residues short of the CDR3 end; the germline J gene provides the rest. The V call is TRBV5-1, the J call TRBJ1-3; unclear D gene. Trimming took 1 base from V and 2 from J, leaving 10 bases between them. This CDR3 contains 15 residues. The germline V gene encodes CDR1 SGHRS and CDR2 YFSETQ. The CDR3 region is CASSLLADTGNTIYF. Partial CDR3 DNA: TGCGCCAGCAGCTTGTTGGCAGATACTGGAAACACC.

The sample holds many counts of this clone. The read is 3 residues too short to cover the CDR3 end, so that end is filled in from the germline J gene. The chain recombines TRBV19 with TRBJ2-2; no clear D gene. The CDR3 runs to 14 residues. V was clipped by 3 bases and J by 0 bases, with 5 bases between them. Germline CDR1 reads LNHDA; CDR2 reads SQIVND (reference sequence). CDR3 in amino acids: CASSMASNTGELFF. Incomplete CDR3 DNA: TGTGCCAGTAGTATGGCTTCGAACACCGGGGAG.

There are many counts of this clone. The DNA ends 3 residues before the CDR3 does, and the rest of the CDR3 is filled in from the germline J gene. V gene TRBV20-1 combines with J gene TRBJ2-2; TRBD2 agrees at 13 bases. Trimming removed 0 bases from V and 3 bases from J; junction bases left unmatched: 4. The CDR3 has 17 amino acids. Germline values: CDR1 DFQATT, CDR2 SNEGSKA (reference sequence). CDR3 DNA (partial): TGCAGTGCTAGAGATCTACTAGCGGGAGGGCACACCGGGGAG. This gives the protein CSARDLLAGGHTGE. The whole CDR3 reads CSARDLLAGGHTGELFF.

There are a few counts of this clone. Germline and junction disagree at one end, which may indicate a read error. The observed sequence ends 3 residues before the CDR3 terminus, with the missing tail filled in from the germline J gene. The chain carries TRBV19 and TRBJ1-2; D perhaps matches TRBD1 (5 bases). CDR1 LNHDA and CDR2 SQIVND come from the germline V gene (reference sequence). This CDR3 is 13 amino acids long. CDR3 bases read: TGTGTCAGTAGTAAAGGGGAATACTATGGC. It translates to CVSSKGEYYG. Given in full, the CDR3 is CVSSKGEYYGYTF.

This clone was detected ten times or more. The CDR3 end falls 3 residues outside the read, so it is completed with the germline J gene. The same CDR3 also results from other DNA sequences found in this sample. This sequence joins TRBV18 and TRBJ2-7; 11 nucleotides match TRBD1. Germline CDR1 and CDR2: KGHSH and LQKENI. The CDR3 is 14 residues long. V dropped 6 bases and J dropped 6; count of bases not matched to a gene: 7. The covered CDR3 bases are TGTGCCAGCTCCCCAGGACAGGGGGCTGGCGAG. It codes for CASSPGQGAGE. The complete CDR3 protein is CASSPGQGAGEQYF.

This clone was counted at least ten times. The read stops 3 residues short of the end of the CDR3; the missing end is completed from the germline J gene. V gene TRBV7-6 combines with J gene TRBJ1-1, with a tentative D call TRBD1 (6 bases). V shed 5 bases and J shed 6 bases, with 16 bases lying between them. Per the germline V gene, CDR1 is SGHVS and CDR2 is FNYEAQ. The length of the CDR3 is 14 residues. Partial CDR3 DNA: TGTGCCAGCAGCCCAAACCCAGGGGAGGCTGAA. Translated, it gives CASSPNPGEAE. In full, the CDR3 reads CASSPNPGEAEAFF.

This clone appeared many times. The observed sequence ends 3 residues before the CDR3 terminus, with the missing tail filled in from the germline J gene. The genes are TRBV13 and TRBJ2-5; 8 bases are a match to TRBD2. CDR1 is PRHDT, CDR2 FYEKMQ, per germline (reference sequence). J gave up 2 bases and V 0 bases, and 8 bases lay outside the gene matches. The CDR3 consists of 17 residues. The CDR3 spells CASSLGVSGSWQETQYF. Partial CDR3 DNA: TGTGCCAGCAGCTTAGGAGTCAGCGGGAGTTGGCAAGAGACC.

In regard to this clone: Sequencing ends 3 residues short of the CDR3 end; the germline J gene provides the rest. The gene calls are TRBV7-2 and TRBJ1-5; TRBD1 matches 7 bases. The CDR3 has 15 residues. V lost 3 bases to trimming and J lost 5 bases; unmatched junction nucleotides: 7. Germline assignment: CDR1 SGHTA and CDR2 FQGNSA. The sequenced CDR3 bases are TGTGCCAGCAGCTTCGTTGGACAGGCAGATCAGCCC. Translation: CASSFVGQADQP. The whole CDR3 is CASSFVGQADQPQHF.

This clone appeared many times. The missing CDR3 end, 3 residues past where the read stops, is filled in from the germline J gene. V is TRBV6-1 and J is TRBJ1-1, with a tentative D call TRBD1 (5 bases). The CDR3 totals 11 residues. Germline V gene sequence: CDR1 MNHNS, CDR2 SASEGT. The sequenced CDR3 bases are TGTGCCAGCAGTGAAAGGCAGGGC. The encoded protein is CASSERQG. The whole CDR3 reads CASSERQGAFF.

Points on this clone: The DNA ends 3 residues before the CDR3 does, and the rest of the CDR3 is filled in from the germline J gene. Other DNA sequences of this sample code for an identical CDR3. The chain uses TRBV11-1 and TRBJ2-5; no clear D. V lost 5 bases and J 0 bases, leaving 10 bases between the germline ends. The germline V gene has CDR1 SGHAT and CDR2 FQDESV (reference sequence). The CDR3 spans 14 residues. The CDR3 spells CASSLGGYQETQYF. Partial CDR3 DNA: TGTGCCAGCAGCCTAGGTGGCTACCAAGAGACC.

CDR3 amino acids: CASSSGGGYWETQYF. The DNA read from the CDR3 is TGTGCCAGCAGCTCTGGGGGGGGCTACTGGGAGACG. The chain is built from TRBV7-9 and TRBJ2-3, with a possible D match to TRBD2 (7 bases). Sequencing ends 3 residues short of the CDR3 end; the germline J gene provides the rest. Per germline, CDR1 SEHNR and CDR2 FQNEAQ (reference sequence). CDR3 length: 15 residues. Full variable domain (missing parts from reference TRBV7-9 and TRBJ2-3): DTGVSQNPRHKITKRGQNVTFRCDPISEHNRLYWYRQTLGQGPEFLTYFQNEAQLEKSRLLSDRFSAERPKGSFSTLEIQRTEQGDSAMYLCASSSGGGYWETQYFGPGTRLTVL.

This clone was counted at least ten times. The read terminates 3 residues ahead of where the CDR3 ends, so the germline J gene completes it. The chain couples TRBV4-1 to TRBJ2-3; tentatively, D is TRBD2 (6 bases). In germline, CDR1 is MGHRA, CDR2 YSYEKL. This CDR3 region has 13 residues. V lost 8 bases and J 6 bases, leaving 15 bases between the germline ends. This CDR3 reads CASGRSGSDTQYF. The sequenced part of the CDR3 DNA is TGCGCCAGCGGGCGTAGCGGCTCCGATACG.

In this sample, this clone turned up many times. Read sequence stops 3 residues before the CDR3 end, and the germline J gene provides the missing end. This sequence joins TRBV19 and TRBJ1-2; no clear D. CDR1 is LNHDA, CDR2 SQIVND, per germline (reference sequence). The CDR3 sequence is 15 residues long. Trimming left V 4 bases short and J 4 bases short, with 16 bases between. CDR3: CASSTPPTIVYGYTF. CDR3 DNA (partial): TGTGCCAGTAGTACCCCCCCGACAATTGTCTATGGC.